The entry below gives a single T cell receptor (beta chain) sequence along with its context. The authors' processing: Amplified reference gene primers provided the basis for estimating nucleated cell counts. Sequencing used immunoSEQ multiplex PCR; TCRdb keeps in-frame clones, though not all of them. V and J calls and clone size are as listed in that table; D and trimming were resolved from the DNA. The table has 310,000 or so clones, approximately 86% seen once. These data belong to a study of blood T cell repertoires in COVID-19. Trimming took 5 bases from V and 7 from J, leaving 15 bases between them. The CDR3 runs to 13 residues. Germline CDR1 reads SGDLS; CDR2 reads YYNGEE.

The specimen sequenced was peripheral blood. The sequence came from a man aged 25 to 40 with COVID-19, enrolled during active disease. V usage is TRBV9 and J usage is TRBJ1-1; TRBD1 is a possible D gene (6 bases). The CDR3 DNA is TGTGCCAGCAGTCAGGGGTGGGAATTTGAAGCTTTCTTT. It translates to CASSQGWEFEAFF.